Described below is a single T cell receptor (beta chain) sequence and its context. Its antigen is not yet known. Base qualities are not at hand, and no much larger clone is one base apart. One collaborating source in Seattle enrolled patients during active infection and followed them longitudinally through the course of disease. Each collaborating institution followed its own protocols to collect whole blood in K2EDTA tubes. For TCRbeta analysis, collaborators shipped samples in one of three forms: frozen whole blood, isolated PBMCs, or DNA extracted from either of those sample types. TCRbeta CDR3 regions were amplified from genomic DNA using the immunoSEQ Assay, a bias-controlled multiplex PCR. Regarding the original processing steps: Within the assay, amplification of reference gene primers was used to estimate how many nucleated cells each sample contained. Sequence reads were collapsed and filtered to measure the absolute abundance of every unique TCRbeta CDR3 rearrangement. For each sample, productive Simpson clonality was calculated by taking the square root of Simpson's diversity index across productive rearrangements. Sourced from immuneACCESS, this table was stored by TCRdb with only in-frame sequences that have V and J called. A share of the clones is absent; for the studies checked, an unresolved V gene accounts for under half, and the remainder has no known explanation. V and J calls and clone size are copied from that table; D and trimming were computed from the DNA. In this sample the table shows around 280,000 clones, over 85% of which occur a single time. The ten largest clones take up over 8.5% of the sample.

Based on the germline V gene, the CDR1 and CDR2 sequences are SGHRS and YFSETQ. The cysteine opens and the phenylalanine closes a CDR3 of 14 amino acids. The only DNA kept is the CDR3, 42 bases in frame from the first base. Trimming removed 2 bases from V and 1 base from J, leaving 7 bases between the germline ends. This sample is drawn from a study of blood T cell repertoires in COVID-19 (dated by TCRdb to the early 2020s). Study-wide context: Samples from collaborators originated in the United States, Italy and Spain and spanned both the acute and convalescent phases of COVID-19. Where available, HLA class I and class II types were taken from metadata supplied by the sample provider and were not determined by assay-based typing. Samples were obtained from the ongoing ImmuneRACE study (first 160 participants) and from 1,254 subjects provided by 6 global collaborators. A de-identified subject ID, COVID-19 status, age in years and sex were almost always included in the sample metadata. The repertoires were released in a freely available public database intended as a resource for research on the immune response to SARS-CoV-2. The material from the prospective study consisted of cDNA or gDNA derived from T cells, B-cell-depleted T cells, or PBMCs. The dataset comprised deeply sampled blood TCRbeta repertoires from subjects exposed to, actively infected with, or recovered from COVID-19.

The investigation overall reported the following: The amount of clinical and demographic metadata varied by source and participant and was provided uncurated.

This clonotype was obtained from a woman in her twenties or thirties with COVID-19, enrolled during active disease. Recombination joined TRBV5-1 with TRBJ1-3; no D gene is confidently identified. The sequencing input was peripheral blood. Here is the DNA: TGCGCCAGCAGCTTAGGAGGGTCTGGAAACACCATATATTTT. Its protein product is CASSLGGSGNTIYF.